This entry concerns a single T cell receptor beta chain. The sample is drawn from a study of blood T cell repertoires in COVID-19. Study as a whole: Acute and convalescent COVID-19 samples came from the United States, Italy and Spain.

The germline V gene encodes CDR1 MDHEN and CDR2 SYDVKM. V gave up 3 bases and J gave up 2 bases; unmatched junction bases: 6. The CDR3 has 16 residues. The data were produced by immunoSEQ multiplex PCR, yet TCRdb's version contains in-frame clones alone and is incomplete. The sample includes more than 15,000 clones, roughly nine tenths of them seen just once. Input material: peripheral blood. V usage is TRBV28 and J usage is TRBJ1-1; TRBD1 matches 10 bases. The source of this sequence is a woman of 80 years or more with COVID-19, enrolled during active disease. The CDR3: CASSFLGTGVNTEAFF. CDR3 nucleotides: TGTGCCAGCAGTTTTCTCGGGACAGGGGTTAACACTGAAGCTTTCTTT.